This T cell receptor (beta chain) was recovered during a study of early T cells in non-severe SARS-CoV-2 infection. TCRdb passed the 5' RACE reads through MiXCR, listing each CDR3 protein once. This table holds more than 20,000 distinct CDR3 sequences, 3.5% to 5% found once. Germline V gene lookup returns CDR1 SGHTA and CDR2 FQGNSA. The CDR3 covers 17 residues. The V gene lost 4 bases and the J gene lost 8 bases, with 23 bases spanning the gap. At least ten counts were recorded for this clonotype. The chain combines TRBV7-2 with TRBJ1-4; D might be TRBD1 (6 bases). This TCR derives from an adult who was a healthcare worker with PCR-confirmed SARS-CoV-2 infection or an uninfected control (not recorded which). Sequencing was carried out using whole blood. The CDR3 region has the DNA TGTGCCAGCAGCTCCCGAGACAGGTCCCACGAGGGGGAAAAACTGTTTTTT. The encoded protein is CASSSRDRSHEGEKLFF.